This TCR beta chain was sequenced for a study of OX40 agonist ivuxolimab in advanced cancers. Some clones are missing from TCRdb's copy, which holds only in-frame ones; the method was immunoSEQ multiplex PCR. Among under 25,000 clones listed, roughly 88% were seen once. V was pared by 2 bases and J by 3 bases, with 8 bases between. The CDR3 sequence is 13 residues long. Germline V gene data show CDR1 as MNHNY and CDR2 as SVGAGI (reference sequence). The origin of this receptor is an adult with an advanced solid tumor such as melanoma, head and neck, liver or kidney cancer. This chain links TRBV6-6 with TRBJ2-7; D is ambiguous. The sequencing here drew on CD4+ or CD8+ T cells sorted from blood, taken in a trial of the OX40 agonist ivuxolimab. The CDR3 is CASSYGSIYEQYF. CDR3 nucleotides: TGTGCCAGCAGTTACGGGTCGATCTACGAGCAGTACTTC.